This TCR beta chain is drawn from a study of OX40 agonist ivuxolimab in advanced cancers. Study summary: Males comprised approximately 81% of the group, whose mean age was approximately 61 years (range about 23 to 80). The study, taken as a whole, reports: Compared with others, partial responders at 0.1-3.0 mg/kg displayed clonal expansion among the lowest.

Sequencing used immunoSEQ multiplex PCR; TCRdb keeps in-frame clones, though not all of them. Among roughly 76,000 clones, approximately 83% were seen once, and the ten largest hold roughly 3%. CDR3 size: 13 residues. The V end was cut by 2 bases, the J end by 4 bases, with 6 bases between. Germline CDR1 reads SGHAT; CDR2 reads FQNNGV. This clone was detected only once. Its antigen is not identified. The source material was CD4+ or CD8+ T cells sorted from blood, sampled in a trial of the OX40 agonist ivuxolimab. This clonotype was sampled from an adult with an advanced solid tumor such as melanoma, head and neck, liver or kidney cancer. The V gene is TRBV11-2, the J gene TRBJ1-3; D call uncertain. CDR3 in DNA: TGTGCCAGCAGCTTATCAAGAGGAAACACCATATATTTT. This gives the protein CASSLSRGNTIYF.